The rows below give T cell receptor beta chains drawn from one sample of a study of cytomegalovirus exposure and HLA in healthy donors. Libraries were prepared by immunoSEQ multiplex PCR; TCRdb keeps only in-frame clonotypes and omits some of them. The sample contains a few hundred thousand clones, about nine tenths of which appear only once. The specimen sequenced was PBMCs. These receptors originate from a woman aged 18 to 35 in good health and CMV-seronegative. CDR3s include the opening cysteine and the closing phenylalanine or tryptophan. Each record gives: V gene, CDR3 length, clone size, D gene, J gene, CDR3 protein, CDR3 DNA. A D gene is named only where the DNA matches it firmly. Where a row states a size, it is once, few, many or the class of an expanded clone; other rows omit it.

TRBV15	19	NA	TRBD2	TRBJ2-2	CATSSPGTATAGDSGELFF	TGTGCCACCAGCAGTCCCGGGACGGCGACAGCGGGAGATTCCGGGGAGCTGTTTTTT
TRBV29-1	15	NA	NA	TRBJ2-1	CSVEGRFRGYNEQFF	TGCAGCGTTGAAGGGCGGTTCCGGGGCTACAATGAGCAGTTCTTC
TRBV7-3	16	few	TRBD1	TRBJ2-7	CASSLNPTGAGGEQYF	TGTGCCAGCAGCTTAAACCCCACAGGGGCAGGGGGTGAGCAGTACTTC
TRBV18	15	NA	NA	TRBJ2-4	CASSPGGAGKNIQYF	TGTGCCAGCTCACCAGGGGGGGCTGGCAAAAACATTCAGTACTTC
TRBV4-2	13	NA	NA	TRBJ2-1	CASSQKGGDEQFF	TGTGCCAGCAGCCAGAAAGGCGGGGACGAGCAGTTCTTC
TRBV30	12	NA	NA	TRBJ1-2	CAWRTGVYGYTF	TGTGCCTGGAGGACAGGAGTCTATGGCTACACCTTC
TRBV2	12	NA	NA	TRBJ1-5	CASSRSNQPQHF	TGTGCCAGCAGCCGTTCGAATCAGCCCCAGCATTTT
TRBV29-1	15	NA	TRBD1	TRBJ2-3	CSVQGDPTSTDTQYF	TGCAGCGTTCAGGGGGATCCTACTAGCACAGATACGCAGTATTTT
TRBV25-1	12	NA	NA	TRBJ1-2	CASSDRGYGYTF	TGTGCCAGCAGTGATAGAGGTTATGGCTACACCTTC
TRBV5-4	15	NA	NA	TRBJ2-2	CASRQGSLATGELFF	TGTGCCAGCCGGCAGGGGTCGCTGGCTACCGGGGAGCTGTTTTTT
TRBV29-1	13	NA	NA	TRBJ2-1	CGSSEGPSHEQFF	TGCGGGTCCTCGGAGGGCCCCTCCCATGAGCAGTTCTTC
TRBV27	15	NA	TRBD1	TRBJ2-7	CASSLQGAEAREQYF	TGTGCCAGCAGTTTACAGGGGGCCGAGGCTCGGGAGCAGTACTTC
TRBV4-2	16	NA	TRBD1	TRBJ2-3	CASSQQGVPSTDTQYF	TGTGCCAGCAGCCAGCAGGGGGTTCCCAGCACAGATACGCAGTATTTT
TRBV10-3	15	once	TRBD2	TRBJ2-1	CAISDQSSGYNEQFF	TGTGCCATCAGTGACCAATCTAGCGGCTACAATGAGCAGTTCTTC
TRBV5-6	17	NA	TRBD1	TRBJ2-2	CASSYRQGFANTGELFF	TGTGCCAGCAGCTACAGACAGGGGTTCGCGAACACCGGGGAGCTGTTTTTT
TRBV6-5	13	NA	TRBD2	TRBJ2-5	CASRRAGGETQYF	TGTGCCAGCAGGAGGGCGGGAGGGGAGACCCAGTACTTC
TRBV5-4	13	once	NA	TRBJ2-7	CASSAGSGSEQYF	TGTGCCAGCAGCGCGGGGTCGGGGAGCGAGCAGTACTTC
TRBV25-1	14	few	TRBD1	TRBJ2-1	CASTDRAVYNEQFF	TGTGCCAGCACGGACAGGGCGGTCTACAATGAGCAGTTCTTC
TRBV30	16	NA	TRBD2	TRBJ2-1	CAWSVLRGSSYNEQFF	TGTGCCTGGAGTGTACTTCGCGGGAGCTCCTACAATGAGCAGTTCTTC
TRBV2	17	NA	TRBD2	TRBJ2-1	CASRKGLAGGLYNEQFF	TGTGCCAGCAGGAAAGGACTAGCGGGAGGTCTATACAATGAGCAGTTCTTC
TRBV10-3	14	NA	NA	TRBJ1-5	CGAGRGQGAQPQHF	TGTGGCGCAGGGCGGGGGCAGGGCGCTCAGCCCCAGCATTTT
TRBV7-9	16	NA	TRBD2	TRBJ2-3	CASSIGLAGGADTQYF	TGTGCCAGCAGCATCGGACTAGCGGGAGGAGCAGATACGCAGTATTTT
TRBV4-2	15	NA	TRBD1	TRBJ1-5	CASSQDGTDNQPQHF	TGTGCCAGCAGCCAAGATGGGACAGACAATCAGCCCCAGCATTTT
TRBV15	17	NA	NA	TRBJ2-5	CATSRDYGVVRIETQYF	TGTGCCACCAGCAGAGATTACGGGGTAGTCAGAATAGAGACCCAGTACTTC
TRBV5-4	14	NA	NA	TRBJ1-2	CASSQQGLQGGYTF	TGTGCCAGCAGCCAGCAGGGTCTTCAGGGAGGCTACACCTTC
TRBV27	17	once	NA	TRBJ1-5	CASSLFGGSLSHQPQHF	TGTGCCAGCAGTTTATTCGGCGGCAGCCTATCTCATCAGCCCCAGCATTTT
TRBV6-5	12	NA	NA	TRBJ2-7	CASSSPRGEQYF	TGTGCCAGCAGTTCCCCTAGGGGTGAGCAGTACTTC
TRBV13	13	NA	NA	TRBJ2-5	CASSLVGVETQYF	TGTGCCAGCAGCTTAGTAGGGGTGGAGACCCAGTACTTC
TRBV29-1	12	NA	TRBD1	TRBJ1-2	CSGRQGADGYTF	TGCAGCGGTCGTCAGGGGGCGGATGGCTACACCTTC
TRBV29-1	13	once	TRBD1	TRBJ1-2	CSVGQGTNYGYTF	TGCAGCGTCGGACAGGGAACTAACTATGGCTACACCTTC
TRBV29-1	15	NA	TRBD1	TRBJ1-1	CSVGNQGARGPEAFF	TGCAGCGTTGGGAACCAGGGGGCGAGGGGGCCTGAAGCTTTCTTT
TRBV5-6	14	NA	NA	TRBJ2-2	CASSPGVAVGELFF	TGTGCCAGCAGCCCGGGGGTTGCGGTCGGGGAGCTGTTTTTT
TRBV4-1	18	NA	TRBD2	TRBJ2-2	CASSQETSGRWSTGELFF	TGCGCCAGCAGCCAAGAGACTAGCGGGAGGTGGTCCACCGGGGAGCTGTTTTTT
TRBV4-3	15	NA	TRBD2	TRBJ2-4	CASSQIAGDRNIQYF	TGCGCCAGCAGCCAAATAGCGGGAGATCGGAACATTCAGTACTTC
TRBV5-5	15	NA	NA	TRBJ2-1	CASSLGAGRVNEQFF	TGTGCCAGCAGCTTGGGGGCAGGGCGAGTGAATGAGCAGTTCTTC
TRBV7-7	14	NA	TRBD2	TRBJ2-3	CASSLTSGADTQYF	TGTGCTAGCAGCCTCACTAGCGGCGCAGATACGCAGTATTTT
TRBV15	14	NA	NA	TRBJ2-7	CATSRETDSYEQYF	TGTGCCACCAGCAGAGAAACAGATTCCTACGAGCAGTACTTC
TRBV6-5	12	NA	TRBD1	TRBJ1-2	CASRKTGEGYTF	TGTGCCAGCAGAAAAACAGGGGAAGGCTACACCTTC
TRBV6-6	14	once	NA	TRBJ2-1	CASSYGRTYNEQFF	TGTGCCAGCAGTTACGGCAGAACCTACAATGAGCAGTTCTTC
TRBV5-4	12	once	NA	TRBJ2-2	CASSLGGGELFF	TGTGCCAGCAGCTTGGGCGGCGGGGAGCTGTTTTTT
TRBV9	15	NA	TRBD2	TRBJ2-1	CASSVASGGLGEQFF	TGTGCCAGCAGCGTAGCTAGCGGGGGTTTGGGTGAGCAGTTCTTC
TRBV6-1	15	NA	TRBD2	TRBJ2-3	CASSELAGGPDTQYF	TGTGCCAGCAGTGAGCTAGCGGGAGGGCCAGATACGCAGTATTTT
TRBV21-1	15	NA	NA	TRBJ1-5	CASTLMRGRGQPQHF	TGTGCCAGCACCCTCATGCGGGGTCGGGGGCAGCCCCAGCATTTT
TRBV7-9	15	NA	TRBD2	TRBJ2-7	CASSSTSGRIYEQYF	TGTGCCAGCAGCTCAACTAGCGGGAGGATCTACGAGCAGTACTTC
TRBV6-5	14	NA	TRBD2	TRBJ2-1	CASRGTNLFNEQFF	TGTGCCAGCAGAGGGACTAACCTCTTCAATGAGCAGTTCTTC